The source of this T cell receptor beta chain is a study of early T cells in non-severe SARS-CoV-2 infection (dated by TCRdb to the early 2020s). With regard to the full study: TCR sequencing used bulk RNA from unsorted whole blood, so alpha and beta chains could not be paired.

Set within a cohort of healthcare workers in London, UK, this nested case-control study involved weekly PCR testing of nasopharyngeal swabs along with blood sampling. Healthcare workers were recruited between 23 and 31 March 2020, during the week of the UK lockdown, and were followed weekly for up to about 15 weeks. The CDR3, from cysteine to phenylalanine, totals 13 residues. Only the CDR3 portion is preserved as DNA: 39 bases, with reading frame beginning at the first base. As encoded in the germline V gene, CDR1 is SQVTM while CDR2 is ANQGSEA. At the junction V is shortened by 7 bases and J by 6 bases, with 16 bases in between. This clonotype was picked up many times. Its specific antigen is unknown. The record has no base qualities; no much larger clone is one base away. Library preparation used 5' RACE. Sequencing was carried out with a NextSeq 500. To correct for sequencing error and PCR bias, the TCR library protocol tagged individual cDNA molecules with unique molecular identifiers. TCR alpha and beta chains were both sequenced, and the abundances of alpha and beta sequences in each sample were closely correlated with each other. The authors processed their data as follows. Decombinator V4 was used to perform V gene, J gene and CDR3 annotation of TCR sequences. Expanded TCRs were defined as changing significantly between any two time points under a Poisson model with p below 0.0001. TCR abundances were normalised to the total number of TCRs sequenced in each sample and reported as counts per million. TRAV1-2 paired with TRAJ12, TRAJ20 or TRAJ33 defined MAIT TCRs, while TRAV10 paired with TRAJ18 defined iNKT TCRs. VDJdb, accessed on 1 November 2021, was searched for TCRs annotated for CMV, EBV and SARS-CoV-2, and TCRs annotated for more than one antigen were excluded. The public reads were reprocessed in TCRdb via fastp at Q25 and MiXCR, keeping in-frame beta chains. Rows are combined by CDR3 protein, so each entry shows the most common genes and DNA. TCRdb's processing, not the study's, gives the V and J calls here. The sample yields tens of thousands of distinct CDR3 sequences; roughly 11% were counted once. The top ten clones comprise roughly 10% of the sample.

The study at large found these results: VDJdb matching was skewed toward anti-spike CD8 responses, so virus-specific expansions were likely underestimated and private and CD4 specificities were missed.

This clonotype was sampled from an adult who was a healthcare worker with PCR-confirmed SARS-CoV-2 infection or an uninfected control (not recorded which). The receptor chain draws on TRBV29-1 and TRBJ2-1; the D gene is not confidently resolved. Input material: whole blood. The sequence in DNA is TGCAGCGCTGGCTGGCCAGGTCTCAATGAGCAGTTCTTC. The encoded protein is CSAGWPGLNEQFF.